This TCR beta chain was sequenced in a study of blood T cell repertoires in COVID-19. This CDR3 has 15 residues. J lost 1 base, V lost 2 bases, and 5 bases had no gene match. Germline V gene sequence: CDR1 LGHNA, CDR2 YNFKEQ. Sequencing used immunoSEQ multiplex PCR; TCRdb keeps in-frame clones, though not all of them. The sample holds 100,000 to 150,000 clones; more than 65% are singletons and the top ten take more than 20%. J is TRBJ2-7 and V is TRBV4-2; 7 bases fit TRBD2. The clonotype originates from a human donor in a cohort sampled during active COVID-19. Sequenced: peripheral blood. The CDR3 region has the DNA TGTGCCAGCAGCCAAAGCGGGGTTTCTTCCTACGAGCAGTACTTC. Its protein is CASSQSGVSSYEQYF.